The 19 T cell receptor beta chains reported below all come from one sample, sequenced in a study of T-cell memory formation after mild COVID-19. TCRdb called the 5' RACE reads again in MiXCR, with one record for every CDR3 protein. Of roughly 220,000 distinct CDR3 sequences detected, over 7.5% appear once; the ten largest clones hold 3.5%. The sequenced sample was PBMCs or a T cell subset sorted from them (not recorded which). These receptors came from a man aged 18-30 years who had mild COVID-19 (a few samples of this study predate the infection). Cell type and time point are not known.

This chain connects TRBV5-1 to TRBJ1-1, with D possibly being TRBD1 (5 bases). There are 14 residues in the CDR3. V lost 4 bases to trimming and J lost 1 base, with 11 bases between them. Germline V gene sequence: CDR1 SGHRS, CDR2 YFSETQ. CDR3 sequence reads: CASSPPGPNTEAFF. The CDR3 coding sequence is TGCGCCAGCAGCCCACCGGGGCCGAACACTGAAGCTTTCTTT.

This clonotype appeared many times. The J gene is TRBJ2-5, the V gene TRBV4-2; D is perhaps TRBD1 (6 bases). CDR3 size: 17 residues. CDR1 is LGHNA, CDR2 YNFKEQ, per germline. The ends were cut back, 1 base at V and 2 bases at J, with 17 bases in the middle. This CDR3 is CASSQASMQGRQETQYF. The CDR3 nucleotides are TGTGCCAGCAGCCAAGCTTCTATGCAGGGGCGACAAGAGACCCAGTACTTC.

The CDR3 loop is CASSIMGGSYEQYF. Written as DNA, the CDR3 is TGTGCCAGTAGTATTATGGGGGGCTCCTACGAGCAGTACTTC. The chain carries TRBV19 and TRBJ2-7; D is possibly TRBD2 (6 bases). Trimming took off 3 bases at V and 0 bases at J, with 9 bases between the two ends. The CDR3 sequence is 14 residues long. Germline loops: CDR1 LNHDA, CDR2 SQIVND (reference sequence).

In its sample, this clonotype was seen many times. J is TRBJ2-3 and V is TRBV7-2; possible D gene TRBD2, 6 bases. Germline CDR1 reads SGHTA; CDR2 reads FQGNSA. CDR3 length: 16 residues. Trimming took off 1 base at V and 2 bases at J, with 13 bases between the two ends. The DNA of the CDR3 is TGTGCCAGCAGCTTAGGTGTAGCGGATTTCACAGATACGCAGTATTTT. Protein: CASSLGVADFTDTQYF. The entire variable domain, with the rest obtained from reference TRBV7-2 and TRBJ2-3, is as follows: GAGVSQSPSNKVTEKGKDVELRCDPISGHTALYWYRQSLGQGLEFLIYFQGNSAPDKSGLPSDRFSAERTGGSVSTLTIQRTQQEDSAVYLCASSLGVADFTDTQYFGPGTRLTVL.

As DNA, the CDR3 is TGCAGTGCTGGACAGGGAAATAGCAATCAGCCCCAGCATTTT. Encoded protein: CSAGQGNSNQPQHF. The J gene is TRBJ1-5, the V gene TRBV20-1, with 8 bases lining up with TRBD1. CDR3 length equals 14 residues. In germline, CDR1 is DFQATT, CDR2 SNEGSKA (reference sequence). V lost 5 bases and J lost 0; bases outside the gene matches: 3.

In this sample, this clonotype turned up a few times. CDR3 in amino acids: CASTRGAQGSEETQYF. The DNA of the CDR3 is TGTGCCAGCACCAGAGGGGCACAGGGGTCGGAGGAGACCCAGTACTTC. V and J are TRBV9 and TRBJ2-5; TRBD1 matches 7 bases. CDR3 length equals 16 residues. Germline CDR1 and CDR2: SGDLS and YYNGEE. V trimming: 6 bases; J trimming: 5 bases; junction bases outside the gene matches: 16.

The sample holds many counts of this clonotype. The J gene is TRBJ1-4, the V gene TRBV28; tentative D call: TRBD1 (5 bases). The CDR3 consists of 13 residues. Trimming cost V 4 bases and J 7 bases, with 10 bases left between them. Germline V gene data show CDR1 as MDHEN and CDR2 as SYDVKM. The CDR3: CASSSGFLEKLFF. The CDR3, as DNA: TGTGCCAGCAGTTCAGGGTTCCTTGAAAAACTGTTTTTT.

V and J are TRBV10-1 and TRBJ2-5, with D perhaps matching TRBD2 (6 bases). The CDR3 is made up of 14 amino acids. V dropped 3 bases and J dropped 3 bases, with 11 bases sitting between them. The germline V gene has CDR1 WNHNN and CDR2 SYGVQD (reference sequence). CDR3: CASSDPGGKETQYF. For the CDR3, the DNA is TGCGCCAGCAGTGACCCGGGCGGGAAAGAGACCCAGTACTTC.

Ten or more counts support this clonotype. CDR3 amino acids: CASSRTVNQPQHF. CDR3 bases: TGTGCCAGCAGCAGGACGGTTAATCAGCCCCAGCATTTT. This rearrangement joins TRBV7-2 to TRBJ1-5; D is unclear. This CDR3 has 13 residues. The V end was cut by 5 bases, the J end by 4 bases, with 9 bases between. Germline CDR1 and CDR2: SGHTA and FQGNSA.

This sequence joins TRBV4-1 and TRBJ1-5; TRBD1 might be the D (5 bases). The germline V and J ends were trimmed by 5 bases and 6 bases, with 20 bases remaining between them. CDR1 is MGHRA and CDR2 is YSYEKL in the germline V gene. The CDR3 totals 16 residues. CDR3 amino acids: CASSGRAWGVGQPQHF. The CDR3 DNA follows: TGCGCCAGCAGCGGACGAGCGTGGGGGGTTGGTCAGCCCCAGCATTTT.

Only a few counts were recorded for this clonotype. The gene calls are TRBV10-3 and TRBJ1-1; D possibly corresponds to TRBD1 (5 bases). Germline values: CDR1 ENHRY, CDR2 SYGVKD. The CDR3 spans 16 residues. V was pared by 4 bases and J by 4 bases, with 19 bases between. The CDR3 protein is CAISGKRGPGGTEAFF. The CDR3 nucleotides read TGTGCCATCAGTGGGAAGCGTGGTCCCGGGGGCACTGAAGCTTTCTTT.

The chain is built from TRBV7-9 and TRBJ1-1, with a weak D call TRBD1 (5 bases). The CDR3 is made up of 14 amino acids. Trimming stripped 4 bases from V and 7 bases from J, with 16 bases between. The germline V gene has CDR1 SEHNR and CDR2 FQNEAQ (reference sequence). CDR3 sequence reads: CASSSRQRPVEAFF. CDR3 nucleotide sequence: TGTGCCAGCAGCTCCCGACAGAGACCGGTTGAAGCTTTCTTT. The entire variable domain, with the rest obtained from reference TRBV7-9 and TRBJ1-1, is as follows: DTGVSQNPRHKITKRGQNVTFRCDPISEHNRLYWYRQTLGQGPEFLTYFQNEAQLEKSRLLSDRFSAERPKGSFSTLEIQRTEQGDSAMYLCASSSRQRPVEAFFGQGTRLTVV.

This clonotype was seen many times. The chain employs TRBV9 and TRBJ2-3, with D hard to call. Germline V CDR1 and CDR2: SGDLS, YYNGEE. Trimming cost V 1 base and J 4 bases, with 7 bases left between them. The CDR3 sequence is 13 residues long. CDR3 bases: TGTGCCAGCAGCGTACGATCTTCAGATACGCAGTATTTT. This sequence encodes CASSVRSSDTQYF.

This chain uses TRBV20-1 with TRBJ2-7; tentative D call: TRBD2 (5 bases). This CDR3 is built from 14 residues. V was cut by 3 bases and J by 0 bases, with 12 bases left in between. Germline-derived CDR1 and CDR2 are DFQATT and SNEGSKA (reference sequence). The CDR3 coding sequence is TGCAGTGCTAGCCGGTTGGGGAGCTCCTACGAGCAGTACTTC. Residues: CSASRLGSSYEQYF.

This clonotype was counted between two and nine times. This chain links TRBV6-1 with TRBJ1-4; D might be TRBD1 (5 bases). Trimming removed 5 bases at V and 0 bases at J, with 13 bases between. The CDR3 runs to 16 residues. CDR1 MNHNS and CDR2 SASEGT come from the germline V gene. The CDR3 loop reads CASSTGLTSTNEKLFF. The DNA of the CDR3 is TGTGCCAGCAGTACGGGACTGACTTCAACTAATGAAAAACTGTTTTTT.

The chain is built from TRBV12-3 or TRBV12-4 and TRBJ1-5; D is ambiguous. There are 14 residues in the CDR3. Trimming shortened V by 5 bases and J by 0 bases, and 8 bases separated the two germline ends. As DNA, the CDR3 is TGTGCCAGCAGTCCTCAGAGTAGCAATCAGCCCCAGCATTTT. This sequence encodes CASSPQSSNQPQHF.

In its sample, this clonotype was seen many times. V is TRBV12-3 or TRBV12-4 and J is TRBJ1-2; no clear D. The CDR3 loop spans 13 amino acids. Trimming shortened V by 3 bases and J by 5 bases, and 10 bases separated the two germline ends. CDR3 sequence: CASSFQIWYGYTF. The CDR3 region has the DNA TGTGCCAGCAGTTTCCAGATCTGGTATGGCTACACCTTC.

The rearrangement uses TRBV20-1 and TRBJ1-1, with D unresolved. V lost 3 bases to trimming and J lost 2 bases, with 13 bases between them. Germline CDR1 DFQATT, CDR2 SNEGSKA (reference sequence). CDR3 size: 14 residues. The CDR3 is CSARNRLINTEAFF. For the CDR3, the DNA is TGCAGTGCTAGGAATCGGCTGATTAACACTGAAGCTTTCTTT.

V usage is TRBV4-1 and J usage is TRBJ2-1; D might be TRBD2 (5 bases). V shed 0 bases and J shed 4 bases, with 16 bases lying between them. Germline CDR1 MGHRA, CDR2 YSYEKL. The CDR3 covers 17 residues. The CDR3 region is CASSQDIGGFLYNEQFF. Here the CDR3 DNA reads TGCGCCAGCAGCCAAGATATTGGAGGATTTCTTTACAATGAGCAGTTCTTC.